Listed here are 14 T cell receptor beta chains from one sample, sequenced in a study of CXCR3-negative and CXCR3-positive naive CD8 T cells. Libraries of TRB cDNA were made by 5' RACE and carried UMIs. TCRdb reanalyzed the 5' RACE reads and collapses them to one entry per CDR3 protein, without DNA. The listing contains about 90,000 distinct CDR3 sequences. The sample taken for sequencing was naive CXCR3- CD8+ T cells from blood. As for subset: CD45RO-CCR7+CD27+CD95- naive CD8+ T cells lacking CXCR3 (TNR3-). The receptors originated from a human donor in good health. Some clones in this sample may be carry-over from other donors' samples.

The chain employs TRBV7-2 and TRBJ2-7. This CDR3 has 14 residues. Looked up from germline, CDR1 is SGHTA and CDR2 is FQGNSA. CDR3 in amino acids: CASSLPLGSYEQYF.

This rearrangement joins TRBV7-9 to TRBJ2-7; TCRdb outputs TRBD1, but without DNA this stays unchecked. From germline, CDR1 is SEHNR and CDR2 FQNEAQ (reference sequence). CDR3 length: 15 residues. The CDR3 sequence is CASSLTGTGVHEQYF.

The rearrangement joins TRBV28 to TRBJ2-1. Germline V gene data show CDR1 as MDHEN and CDR2 as SYDVKM. CDR3 length: 15 amino acids. The CDR3 loop reads CASSLDGRSYNEQFF.

This sequence joins TRBV28 and TRBJ2-5. The CDR3 runs 15 residues. The V gene's germline CDR1 is MDHEN and CDR2 SYDVKM. CDR3 sequence reads: CATDSVFGFQETQYF.

The genes are TRBV29-1 and TRBJ2-1; TCRdb selects TRBD2, and the lack of DNA leaves this call unchecked. The V gene's germline CDR1 is SQVTM and CDR2 ANQGSEA. The CDR3 covers 13 residues. This chain's CDR3 is CSVESPFSNEQFF.

The rearrangement uses TRBV21-1 and TRBJ1-2. TRBV21-1 is labeled a pseudogene. This CDR3 contains 11 residues. CDR3 in amino acids: CASYEGWGYTF.

The rearrangement links TRBV7-2 to TRBJ1-1; TCRdb outputs TRBD1, but without DNA this stays unchecked. The germline CDR1 and CDR2 sequences are SGHTA and FQGNSA. The CDR3 has 14 residues. CDR3 region: CASSLQGLDGWAFF.

This chain links TRBV11-2 with TRBJ2-2; without DNA, the TCRdb call of TRBD1 cannot be checked. The germline gives CDR1 SGHAT, CDR2 FQNNGV. This CDR3 region has 15 residues. The CDR3 sequence is CASSSGGYNTGELFF.

V is TRBV5-1 and J is TRBJ2-7; the TCRdb call, TRBD1, lacks DNA for checking. CDR3 length: 16 amino acids. The germline V gene has CDR1 SGHRS and CDR2 YFSETQ. The chain's CDR3 is CASSRGQGTVANEQYF.

The chain carries TRBV7-9 and TRBJ2-1; TCRdb designates TRBD2, a call that cannot be tested without DNA. Germline lookup yields CDR1 SEHNR and CDR2 FQNEAQ (reference sequence). The CDR3 is made up of 16 amino acids. The chain's CDR3 is CASSFTGPSSYNEQFF.

The chain recombines TRBV5-1 with TRBJ2-7. Germline V gene data show CDR1 as SGHRS and CDR2 as YFSETQ. The CDR3 totals 13 residues. The CDR3 sequence: CASSLGGIYEQYF.

This chain connects TRBV28 to TRBJ1-3; TCRdb picks TRBD1, but there is no DNA to check that call. The CDR3 has 16 amino acids. The germline gives CDR1 MDHEN, CDR2 SYDVKM. CDR3 region: CASSFRTGSFGNTIYF.

The chain couples TRBV19 to TRBJ2-1; TCRdb selects TRBD2, and the lack of DNA leaves this call unchecked. The CDR3 covers 14 residues. Germline CDR1 is LNHDA and CDR2 is SQIVND (reference sequence). CDR3 protein: CASSVSGRDNEQFF.

The chain couples TRBV29-1 to TRBJ1-2; TCRdb designates TRBD1, a call that cannot be tested without DNA. The CDR3 totals 12 residues. The germline gives CDR1 SQVTM, CDR2 ANQGSEA. The CDR3 spells CSGQGNNYGYTF.